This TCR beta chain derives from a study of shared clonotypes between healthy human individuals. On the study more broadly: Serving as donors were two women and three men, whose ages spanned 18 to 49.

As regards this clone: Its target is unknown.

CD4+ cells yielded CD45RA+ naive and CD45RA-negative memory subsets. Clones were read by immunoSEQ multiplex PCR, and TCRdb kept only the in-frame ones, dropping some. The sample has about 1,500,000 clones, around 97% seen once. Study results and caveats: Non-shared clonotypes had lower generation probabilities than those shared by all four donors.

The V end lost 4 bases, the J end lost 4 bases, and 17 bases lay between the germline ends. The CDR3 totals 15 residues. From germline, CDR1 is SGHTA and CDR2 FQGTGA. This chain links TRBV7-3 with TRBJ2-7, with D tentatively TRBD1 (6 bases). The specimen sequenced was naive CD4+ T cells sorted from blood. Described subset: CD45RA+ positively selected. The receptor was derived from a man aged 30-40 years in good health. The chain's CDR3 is CASSSQPGQKYEQYF. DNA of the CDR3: TGTGCCAGCAGCTCCCAGCCAGGACAGAAGTACGAGCAGTACTTC.